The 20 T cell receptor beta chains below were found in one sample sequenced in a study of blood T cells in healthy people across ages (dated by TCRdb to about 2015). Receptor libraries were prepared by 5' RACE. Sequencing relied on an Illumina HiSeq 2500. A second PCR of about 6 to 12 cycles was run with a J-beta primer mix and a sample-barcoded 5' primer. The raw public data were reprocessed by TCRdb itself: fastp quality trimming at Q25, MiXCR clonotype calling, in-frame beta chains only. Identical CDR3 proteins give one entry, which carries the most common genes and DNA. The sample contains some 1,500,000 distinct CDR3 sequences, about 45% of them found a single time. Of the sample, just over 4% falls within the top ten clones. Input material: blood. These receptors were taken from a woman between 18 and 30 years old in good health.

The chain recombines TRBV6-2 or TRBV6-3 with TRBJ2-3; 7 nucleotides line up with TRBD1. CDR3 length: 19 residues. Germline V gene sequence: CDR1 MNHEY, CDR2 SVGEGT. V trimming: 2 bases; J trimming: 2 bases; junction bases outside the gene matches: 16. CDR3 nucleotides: TGTGCCAGCAGTTACGATCGACAGGGCCAGACTACTATCACAGATACGCAGTATTTT. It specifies CASSYDRQGQTTITDTQYF.

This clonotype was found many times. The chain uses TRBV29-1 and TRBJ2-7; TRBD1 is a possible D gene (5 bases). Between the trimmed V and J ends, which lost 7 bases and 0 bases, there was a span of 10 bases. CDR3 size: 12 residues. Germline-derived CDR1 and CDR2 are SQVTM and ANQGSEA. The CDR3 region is CSAQGFSYEQYF. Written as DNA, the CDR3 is TGCAGCGCCCAGGGCTTCTCCTACGAGCAGTACTTC.

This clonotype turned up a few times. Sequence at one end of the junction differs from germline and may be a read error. CDR3 in DNA: TGTGCTAGCAGCTTGGGGACAGGGGGCCACGAGCAGTACTTC. It translates to CASSLGTGGHEQYF. The chain is built from TRBV7-7 and TRBJ2-7; 12 bases line up with TRBD1. The V gene's germline CDR1 is SSHAT and CDR2 FNYEAQ (reference sequence). This CDR3 comprises 14 residues.

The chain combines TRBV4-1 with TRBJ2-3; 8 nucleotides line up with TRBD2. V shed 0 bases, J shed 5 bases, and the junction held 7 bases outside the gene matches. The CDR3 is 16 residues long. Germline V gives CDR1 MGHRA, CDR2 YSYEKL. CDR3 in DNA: TGCGCCAGCAGCCAAGATGGAGCGGGAGCTAGAGATACGCAGTATTTT. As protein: CASSQDGAGARDTQYF.

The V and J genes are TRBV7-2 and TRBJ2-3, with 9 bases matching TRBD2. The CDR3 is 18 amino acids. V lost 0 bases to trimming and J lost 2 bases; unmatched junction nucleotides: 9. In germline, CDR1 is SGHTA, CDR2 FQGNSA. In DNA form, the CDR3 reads TGTGCCAGCAGCTTAGCGCGAGCGGGGGGCCTATCCACAGATACGCAGTATTTT. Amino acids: CASSLARAGGLSTDTQYF.

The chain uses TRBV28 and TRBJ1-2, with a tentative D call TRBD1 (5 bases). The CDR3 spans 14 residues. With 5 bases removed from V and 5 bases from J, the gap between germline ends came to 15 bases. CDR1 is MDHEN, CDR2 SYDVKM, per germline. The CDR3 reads CASSDMWGGYGYTF. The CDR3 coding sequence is TGTGCCAGCAGTGACATGTGGGGCGGTTATGGCTACACCTTC.

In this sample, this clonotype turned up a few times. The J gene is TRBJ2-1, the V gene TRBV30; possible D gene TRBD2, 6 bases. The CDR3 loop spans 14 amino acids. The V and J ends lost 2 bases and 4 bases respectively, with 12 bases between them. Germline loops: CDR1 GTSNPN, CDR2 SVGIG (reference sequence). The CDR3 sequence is CAWSREPKYNEQFF. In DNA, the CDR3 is TGTGCCTGGAGTCGGGAGCCAAAATACAATGAGCAGTTCTTC.

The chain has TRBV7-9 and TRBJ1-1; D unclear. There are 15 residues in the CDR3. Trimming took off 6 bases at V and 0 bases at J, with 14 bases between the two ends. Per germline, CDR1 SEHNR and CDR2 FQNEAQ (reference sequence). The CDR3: CASRQPDGMNTEAFF. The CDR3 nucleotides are TGTGCCAGCAGACAACCGGACGGGATGAACACTGAAGCTTTCTTT.

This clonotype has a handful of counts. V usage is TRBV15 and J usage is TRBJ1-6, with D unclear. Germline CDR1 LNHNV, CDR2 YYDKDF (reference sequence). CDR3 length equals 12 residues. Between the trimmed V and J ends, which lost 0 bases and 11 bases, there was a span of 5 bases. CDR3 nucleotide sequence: TGTGCCACCAGCAGAGATTGGCCACCCCTCCACTTT. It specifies CATSRDWPPLHF.

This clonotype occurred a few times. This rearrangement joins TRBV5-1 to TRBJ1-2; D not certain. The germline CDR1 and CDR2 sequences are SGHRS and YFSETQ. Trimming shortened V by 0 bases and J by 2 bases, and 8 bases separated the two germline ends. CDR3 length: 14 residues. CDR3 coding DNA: TGCGCCAGCAGCTTGGAAGGAGAAAACTATGGCTACACCTTC. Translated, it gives CASSLEGENYGYTF.

The CDR3 region has the DNA TGTGCCAGCAGCTTAGACGCGGGGGTTTCCTACAATGAGCAGTACTTC. Translation gives CASSLDAGVSYNEQYF. The chain combines TRBV7-2 with TRBJ2-4; 7 bases align to TRBD2. The germline V gene has CDR1 SGHTA and CDR2 FQGNSA. With V trimmed by 1 base and J by 13 bases, 16 bases remained unmatched. This CDR3 region has 16 residues.

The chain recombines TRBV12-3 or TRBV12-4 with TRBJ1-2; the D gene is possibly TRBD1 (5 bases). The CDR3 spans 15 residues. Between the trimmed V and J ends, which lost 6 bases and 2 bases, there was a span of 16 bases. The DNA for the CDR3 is TGTGCCAGCAGAGACTCCAGGGATGCGAACTATGGCTACACCTTC. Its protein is CASRDSRDANYGYTF.

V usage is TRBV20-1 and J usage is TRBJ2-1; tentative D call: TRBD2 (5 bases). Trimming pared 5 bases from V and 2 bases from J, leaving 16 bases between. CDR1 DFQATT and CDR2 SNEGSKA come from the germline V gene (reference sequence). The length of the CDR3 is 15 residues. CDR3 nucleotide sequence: TGCAGTGCTCGGAAACTAGGGTTTACCTACAATGAGCAGTTCTTC. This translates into CSARKLGFTYNEQFF.

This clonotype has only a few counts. CDR3 bases: TGCAGTGCCAAGAGAGAGAGCAATCAGCCCCAGCATTTT. Its protein product is CSAKRESNQPQHF. The genes are TRBV20-1 and TRBJ1-5; D gene ambiguous. The V and J ends lost 6 bases and 1 base respectively, with 10 bases between them. The CDR3 totals 13 residues. Germline-derived CDR1 and CDR2 are DFQATT and SNEGSKA (reference sequence).

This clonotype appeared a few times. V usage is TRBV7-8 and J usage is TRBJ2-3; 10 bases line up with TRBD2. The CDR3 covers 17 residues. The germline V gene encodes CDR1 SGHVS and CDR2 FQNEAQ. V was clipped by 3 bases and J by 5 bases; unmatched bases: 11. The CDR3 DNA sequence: TGTGCCAGCAGCTTCCTAGGGCGGGAGCGGGAGGGAGATACGCAGTATTTT. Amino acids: CASSFLGREREGDTQYF.

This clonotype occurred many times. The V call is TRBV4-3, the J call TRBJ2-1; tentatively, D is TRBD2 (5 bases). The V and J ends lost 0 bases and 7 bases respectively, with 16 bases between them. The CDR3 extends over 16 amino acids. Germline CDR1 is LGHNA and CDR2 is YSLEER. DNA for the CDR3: TGCGCCAGCAGCCAAGAGTGGGCCCAAACGGGGAATGAGCAGTTCTTC. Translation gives CASSQEWAQTGNEQFF.

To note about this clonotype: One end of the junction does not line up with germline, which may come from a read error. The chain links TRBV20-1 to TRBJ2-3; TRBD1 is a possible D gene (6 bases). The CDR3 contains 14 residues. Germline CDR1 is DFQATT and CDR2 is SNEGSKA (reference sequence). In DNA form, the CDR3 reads TGCAGTACTAGAAGGGTCCAGGGGACAGATACGCAGTATTTT. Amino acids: CSTRRVQGTDTQYF.

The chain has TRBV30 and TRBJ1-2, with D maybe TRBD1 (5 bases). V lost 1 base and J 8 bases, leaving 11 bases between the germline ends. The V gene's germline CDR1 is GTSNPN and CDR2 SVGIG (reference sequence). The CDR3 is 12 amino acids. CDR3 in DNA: TGTGCCTGGAGTGCCGGGACCCACGGCTACACCTTC. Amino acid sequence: CAWSAGTHGYTF.

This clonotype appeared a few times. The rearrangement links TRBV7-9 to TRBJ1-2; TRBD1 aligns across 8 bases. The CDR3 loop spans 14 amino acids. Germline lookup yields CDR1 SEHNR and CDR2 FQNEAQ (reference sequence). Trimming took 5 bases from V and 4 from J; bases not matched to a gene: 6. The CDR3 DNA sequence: TGTGCCAGCAGCCCCTCGGACAGGGTCTATGGCTACACCTTC. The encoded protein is CASSPSDRVYGYTF.

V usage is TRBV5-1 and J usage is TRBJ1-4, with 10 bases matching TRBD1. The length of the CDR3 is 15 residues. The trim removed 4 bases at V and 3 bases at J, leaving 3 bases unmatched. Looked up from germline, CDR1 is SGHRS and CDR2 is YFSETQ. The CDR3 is CASSAGTGANEKLFF. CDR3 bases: TGCGCCAGCAGCGCCGGGACAGGGGCTAATGAAAAACTGTTTTTT.